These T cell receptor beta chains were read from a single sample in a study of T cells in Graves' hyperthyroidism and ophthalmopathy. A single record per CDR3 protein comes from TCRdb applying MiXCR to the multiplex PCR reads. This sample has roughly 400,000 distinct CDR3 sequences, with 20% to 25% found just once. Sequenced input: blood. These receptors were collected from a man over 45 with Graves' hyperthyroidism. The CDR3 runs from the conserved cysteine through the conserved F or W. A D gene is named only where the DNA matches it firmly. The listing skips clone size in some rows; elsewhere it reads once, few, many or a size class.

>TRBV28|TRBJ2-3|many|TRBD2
TGTGCCAGCAGTTCGTTGACTAGCGGGAGCACAGATACGCAGTATTTT
CASSSLTSGSTDTQYF
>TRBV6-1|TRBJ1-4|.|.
TGTGCCAGCAGTCAGACCAGGGGAAATGAAAAACTGTTTTTT
CASSQTRGNEKLFF
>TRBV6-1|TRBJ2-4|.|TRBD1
TGTGCCAGCAGTGAAGCGGTGGCAGGGGGCAAACTAGCCAAAAACATTCAGTACTTC
CASSEAVAGGKLAKNIQYF
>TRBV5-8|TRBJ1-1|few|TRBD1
TGTGCCAGCAGCAAACACGGACAGGGGAACACTGAAGCTTTCTTT
CASSKHGQGNTEAFF
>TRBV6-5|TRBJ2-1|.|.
TGTGCCAGCAGTTATGGAGGGTACAATGAGCAGTTCTTC
CASSYGGYNEQFF
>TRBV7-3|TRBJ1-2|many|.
TGTGCCAGCAGCCCGTCGGGGGGAGGAGATGGCTACACCTTC
CASSPSGGGDGYTF
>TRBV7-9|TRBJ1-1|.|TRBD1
TGTGCCAGCAGCTTATTTAGGGGGCTCGGCACTGAAGCTTTCTTT
CASSLFRGLGTEAFF
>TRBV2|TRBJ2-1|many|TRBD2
TGTGCCAGCAGTGGATCGGGACTAGCGGCCTACAATGAGCAGTTCTTC
CASSGSGLAAYNEQFF
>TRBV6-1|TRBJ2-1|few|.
TGTGCCAGCTTGGGAGCGAGGATCTACAATGAGCAGTTCTTC
CASLGARIYNEQFF
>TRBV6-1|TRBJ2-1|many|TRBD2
TGTGCCAGCATGATGACTAGCTGGAATGAGCAGTTCTTC
CASMMTSWNEQFF
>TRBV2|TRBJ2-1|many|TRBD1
TGTGCCAGCAACCCCGACAGGGGGCTCCACAATGAGCAGTTCTTC
CASNPDRGLHNEQFF
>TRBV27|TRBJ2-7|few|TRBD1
TGTGCCAGCAGCCGGACGACAGGGGGCTCCTACGAGCAGTACTTC
CASSRTTGGSYEQYF
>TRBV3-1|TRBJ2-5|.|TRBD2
TGTGCCAGCAGTAATGAGCGGGGCCAAGAGACCCAGTACTTC
CASSNERGQETQYF
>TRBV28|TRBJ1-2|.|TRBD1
TGTGCCAGCAGCCCAACTCGACAGGGGGGAGGCTATGGCTACACCTTC
CASSPTRQGGGYGYTF
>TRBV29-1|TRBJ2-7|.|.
TGCAGCGTTGTCAGCAGGGGAGACTACGAGCAGTACTTC
CSVVSRGDYEQYF
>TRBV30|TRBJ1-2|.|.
TGTGCCTGGGAGCCGGGACAAAGGGGATATGGCTACACCTTC
CAWEPGQRGYGYTF
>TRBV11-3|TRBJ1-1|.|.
TGTGCCAGCAGCTCCGATCCTGGGAGGGGGGGGAACACTGAAGCTTTCTTT
CASSSDPGRGGNTEAFF
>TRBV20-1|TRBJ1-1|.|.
TGCAGTGCTCAAGGACAGCCCACCACTGAAGCTTTCTTT
CSAQGQPTTEAFF
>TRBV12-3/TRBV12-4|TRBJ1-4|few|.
TGTGCCAGCAGTCCAACGACGGGAACCGCAACTAATGAAAAACTGTTTTTT
CASSPTTGTATNEKLFF
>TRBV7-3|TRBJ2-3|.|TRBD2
TGTGCCAGCAGCTTAACGTTTACTAGCGGGAGGGGAACAGATACGCAGTATTTT
CASSLTFTSGRGTDTQYF
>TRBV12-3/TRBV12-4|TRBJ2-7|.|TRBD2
TGTGCCAGCAGCCCGGGACTAGCGAGGGGGTACGAGCAGTACTTC
CASSPGLARGYEQYF
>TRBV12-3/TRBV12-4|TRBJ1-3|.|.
TGTGCCAGCAGCCCCTCCATGGGCGGAAACACCATATATTTT
CASSPSMGGNTIYF
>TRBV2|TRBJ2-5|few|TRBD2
TGTGCCAGCAGTGAATGGACTAGCGGGAGCGAGGAAGAGACCCAGTACTTC
CASSEWTSGSEEETQYF
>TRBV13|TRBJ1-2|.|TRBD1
TGTGCCAGCAGCTTGGGAACCGGGACAGGGGGCGGAGGCTACACCTTC
CASSLGTGTGGGGYTF
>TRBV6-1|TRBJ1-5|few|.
TGTGCCAGCAGTGAATCCAGGTTGGGGGATCAGCCCCAGCATTTT
CASSESRLGDQPQHF
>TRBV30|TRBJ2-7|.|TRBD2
TGTGCCTGGATTCCCCCTCCAGTAGGGCTGGGAGGGTACTCCTACGAGCAGTACTTC
CAWIPPPVGLGGYSYEQYF
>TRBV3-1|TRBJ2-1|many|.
TGTGCCAGCAGCCAAGATCTGCCGGGCCAGATGGAGGAGCAGTTCTTC
CASSQDLPGQMEEQFF
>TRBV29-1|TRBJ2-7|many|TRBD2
TGCAGCGTCGAGACTAGCGGGAGCCCCTACGAGCAGTACTTC
CSVETSGSPYEQYF
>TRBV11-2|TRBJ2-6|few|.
TGTGCCAGCAGCTTACTTGGGGCCAACGTCCTGACTTTC
CASSLLGANVLTF
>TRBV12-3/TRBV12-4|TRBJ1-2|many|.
TGTGCCAGCAGTCTAACGGGCCCTACCTATGGCTACACCTTC
CASSLTGPTYGYTF
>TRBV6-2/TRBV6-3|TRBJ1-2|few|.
TGTGCCAGCAGTTACTCAGGGGGTGATGGCTACACCTTC
CASSYSGGDGYTF
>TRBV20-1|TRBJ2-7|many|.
TGCAGTGCCCATGGGCGGCGCAGCTCCTACGAGCAGTACTTC
CSAHGRRSSYEQYF
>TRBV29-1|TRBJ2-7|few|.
TGCAGCGTTGGGGACGCAAGCTCCTACGAGCAGTACTTC
CSVGDASSYEQYF
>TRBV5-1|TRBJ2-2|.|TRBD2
TGCGCCAGCAGGACGGGGGGGCGGAACACCGGGGAGCTGTTTTTT
CASRTGGRNTGELFF
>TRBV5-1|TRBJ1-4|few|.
TGCGCCAGCAGATCTTGGGTCAACGATGAAAAACTGTTTTTT
CASRSWVNDEKLFF
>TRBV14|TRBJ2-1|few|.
TGTGCCAGCAGCCAAAACGTGCGCATAGCGGAGCAGTTCTTC
CASSQNVRIAEQFF
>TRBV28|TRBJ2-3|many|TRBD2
TGTGCCAGCAGTCCGCTAACTAGCGGGAGTAATCGTGGCACAGATACGCAGTATTTT
CASSPLTSGSNRGTDTQYF
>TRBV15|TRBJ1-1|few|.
TGTGCCACCAGCAGAATCGGGGGCCTTGGGACTGAAGCTTTCTTT
CATSRIGGLGTEAFF
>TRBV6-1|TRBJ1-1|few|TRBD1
TGTGCCAGCAGGGACAGGGGCTGGACTGAAGCTTTCTTT
CASRDRGWTEAFF
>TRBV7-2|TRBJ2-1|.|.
TGTGCCAGCAGCTTAAAGACTAAACAGTTCTTC
CASSLKTKQFF
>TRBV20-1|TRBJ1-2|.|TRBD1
TGCAGTGCTTACAGGGGTGGCGGCTACACCTTC
CSAYRGGGYTF
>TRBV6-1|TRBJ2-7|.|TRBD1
TGTGCCAGCAGACAAGGGGACAGGGGGCCCTACGAGCAGTACTTC
CASRQGDRGPYEQYF
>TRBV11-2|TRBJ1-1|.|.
TGTGCCAGCAGCTTAGAGGGGGCTGGATGGCGTGAAGCTTTCTTT
CASSLEGAGWREAFF
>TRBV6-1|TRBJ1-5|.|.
TGTGCCAGCAGTGACAGGGATCGTCAGCCCCAGCATTTT
CASSDRDRQPQHF
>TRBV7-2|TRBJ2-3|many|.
TGTGCCAGCAGCTTAGCGATCCATATAAGGGATACGCAGTATTTT
CASSLAIHIRDTQYF
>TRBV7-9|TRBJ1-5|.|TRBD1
TGTGCCAGCATCATTAGGGACAGGGGGCAGCCCCAGCATTTT
CASIIRDRGQPQHF
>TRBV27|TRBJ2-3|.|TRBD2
TGTGCCAGCAGCAGAAAAGCGGGAGGGGGTACAGATACGCAGTATTTT
CASSRKAGGGTDTQYF
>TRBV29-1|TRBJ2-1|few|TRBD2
TGCAGCGTTTCAAGCGGGAGCCTTTACAATGAGCAGTTCTTC
CSVSSGSLYNEQFF
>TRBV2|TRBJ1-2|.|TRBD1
TGTGCCAGCAGGGGTCAGGGGGCCAACTATGGCTACACCTTC
CASRGQGANYGYTF
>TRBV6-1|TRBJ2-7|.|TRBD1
TGTGCCAGCAGCCCAACCGGGACAGGGTACTACGAGCAGTACTTC
CASSPTGTGYYEQYF
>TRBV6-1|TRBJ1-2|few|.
TGTGCCAGCAGTGAAGGGATAGGGTTTACAAACTATGGCTACACCTTC
CASSEGIGFTNYGYTF
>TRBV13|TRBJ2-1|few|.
TGTGCCAGCACCCGTGGCCCCTACAATGAGCAGTTCTTC
CASTRGPYNEQFF
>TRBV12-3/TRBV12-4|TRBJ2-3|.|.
TGTGCCAGCAGCCAAACCGACGGAACTAGCACAGATACGCAGTATTTT
CASSQTDGTSTDTQYF
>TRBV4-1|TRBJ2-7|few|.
TGCGCCAGCAGCCACCCGGGAGCCTACGAGCAGTACTTC
CASSHPGAYEQYF